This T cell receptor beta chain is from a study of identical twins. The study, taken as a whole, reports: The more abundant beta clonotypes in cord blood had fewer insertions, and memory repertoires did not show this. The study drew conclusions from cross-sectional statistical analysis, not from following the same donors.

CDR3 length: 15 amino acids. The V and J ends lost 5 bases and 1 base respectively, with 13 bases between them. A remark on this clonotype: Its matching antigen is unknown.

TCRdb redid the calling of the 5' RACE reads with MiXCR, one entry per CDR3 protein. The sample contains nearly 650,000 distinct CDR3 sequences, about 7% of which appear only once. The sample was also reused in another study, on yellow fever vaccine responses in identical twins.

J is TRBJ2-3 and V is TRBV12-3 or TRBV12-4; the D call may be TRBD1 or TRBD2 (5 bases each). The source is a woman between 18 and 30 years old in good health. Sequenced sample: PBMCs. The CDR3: CASSPQGRGTDTQYF. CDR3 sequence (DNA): TGTGCCAGCAGTCCCCAGGGACGGGGCACAGATACGCAGTATTTT.